These 13 T cell receptor beta chains were all obtained from the same sample, sequenced in a study of cytomegalovirus exposure and HLA in healthy donors. The PCR contained 60 Vbeta and 13 Jbeta primers. The assay was immunoSEQ multiplex PCR, and TCRdb's table has in-frame clones only and misses some. The sample lists about 140,000 clones, 82% seen once, with roughly 3.2% in the top ten. Sequencing was carried out using PBMCs. These TCRs come from a man younger than 30 in good health and CMV-seropositive.

In nucleotides, the CDR3 is TGTGCCAGCACCCAGAGGAACTCTGGGGCCAACGTCCTGACTTTC. Protein product: CASTQRNSGANVLTF. J is TRBJ2-6 and V is TRBV6-5, with D uncertain. Germline V gene sequence: CDR1 MNHEY, CDR2 SVGAGI. V was cut by 7 bases and J by 0 bases, with 10 bases left in between. The CDR3 sequence is 15 residues long.

This chain connects TRBV14 to TRBJ2-5; 11 nucleotides line up with TRBD2. This CDR3 contains 15 residues. Germline V gene lookup returns CDR1 SGHDN and CDR2 FVKESK. V lost 4 bases to trimming and J lost 5 bases; unmatched junction nucleotides: 6. The CDR3 protein is CASSLLAGDRETQYF. The DNA of the CDR3 is TGTGCCAGCAGCCTACTAGCGGGAGACAGGGAGACCCAGTACTTC. Using reference TRBV14 and TRBJ2-5 for the parts outside the CDR3, the full variable domain is EAGVTQFPSHSVIEKGQTVTLRCDPISGHDNLYWYRRVMGKEIKFLLHFVKESKQDESGMPNNRFLAERTGGTYSTLKVQPAELEDSGVYFCASSLLAGDRETQYFGPGTRLLVL.

The chain has TRBV10-3 and TRBJ2-7; D is possibly TRBD1 (6 bases). V was cut by 7 bases and J by 1 base, with 11 bases left in between. CDR3 length equals 13 residues. CDR1 is ENHRY and CDR2 is SYGVKD in the germline V gene. Here the CDR3 reads CAIKPGQSYEQYF. As DNA, the CDR3 is TGTGCCATCAAGCCCGGACAGTCCTACGAGCAGTACTTC.

The rearrangement uses TRBV2 and TRBJ1-1; D gene uncertain. V was shortened by 2 bases and J by 1 base, with 8 bases between the two germline ends. Per the germline V gene, CDR1 is SNHLY and CDR2 is FYNNEI. The CDR3 runs 14 residues. In nucleotides, the CDR3 is TGTGCCAGCAGTGAACGGGGAGGGAACACTGAAGCTTTCTTT. This sequence encodes CASSERGGNTEAFF.

The CDR3 protein is CASSPRGGYTF. In DNA form, the CDR3 reads TGTGCCAGCAGTCCCCGGGGAGGCTACACCTTC. The rearrangement links TRBV6-1 to TRBJ1-2; D is unresolved. The CDR3 has 11 residues. V was clipped by 5 bases and J by 8 bases, with 9 bases between them. Germline values: CDR1 MNHNS, CDR2 SASEGT.

In its sample, this clone was seen a few times. V gene TRBV5-8 combines with J gene TRBJ1-1; D is unresolved. Trimming shortened V by 4 bases and J by 3 bases, and 10 bases separated the two germline ends. The CDR3 consists of 13 residues. Germline V gives CDR1 SGHTS, CDR2 YDEGEE. CDR3 sequence reads: CASSPLPDTEAFF. The CDR3 bases are TGTGCCAGCAGCCCTCTCCCAGACACTGAAGCTTTCTTT.

V is TRBV11-3 and J is TRBJ2-2; TRBD1 matches 7 bases. V was clipped by 0 bases and J by 2 bases; unmatched bases: 9. The CDR3 covers 18 residues. Germline loops: CDR1 SGHNT, CDR2 YENEEA. CDR3 coding DNA: TGTGCCAGCAGCTTAGAGGCGTGGGGACAGATAAACACCGGGGAGCTGTTTTTT. Its protein product is CASSLEAWGQINTGELFF.

This chain links TRBV19 with TRBJ2-1, with TRBD1 matching 7 bases. Unmatched junction bases numbered 15, after V lost 5 bases and J lost 5 bases. The CDR3 covers 17 residues. CDR1 is LNHDA, CDR2 SQIVND, per germline (reference sequence). The CDR3 nucleotides are TGTGCCAGTAGTTTAAACAGGGGAGTAGCCATCCACAATGAGCAGTTCTTC. It translates to CASSLNRGVAIHNEQFF.

The sample holds one count of this clone. The gene calls are TRBV28 and TRBJ1-5; TRBD1 is a possible D gene (6 bases). The V end was cut by 3 bases, the J end by 7 bases, with 13 bases between. The germline V gene encodes CDR1 MDHEN and CDR2 SYDVKM. The CDR3 has 14 residues. CDR3 region: CASSLHRVGQPQHF. CDR3 DNA sequence: TGTGCCAGCAGTTTGCACAGGGTAGGGCAGCCCCAGCATTTT.

In its sample, this clone is medium-sized. J is TRBJ2-5 and V is TRBV5-1, with D perhaps matching TRBD1 (5 bases). This CDR3 contains 14 residues. V was pared by 6 bases and J by 4 bases, with 16 bases between. Germline assignment: CDR1 SGHRS and CDR2 YFSETQ. Here the CDR3 reads CASIPTEWGETQYF. CDR3 in DNA: TGCGCCAGCATCCCGACAGAGTGGGGAGAGACCCAGTACTTC.

This clone has a handful of counts. The V call is TRBV5-1, the J call TRBJ1-1, with TRBD1 matching 10 bases. Germline CDR1 reads SGHRS; CDR2 reads YFSETQ. Losses at the gene ends were 2 bases for V and 3 bases for J; bases not matched to a gene: 4. The CDR3 covers 15 residues. The CDR3 region has the DNA TGCGCCAGCAGCTTAAGGACAGGGGGAGACACTGAAGCTTTCTTT. This gives the protein CASSLRTGGDTEAFF.

The chain combines TRBV27 with TRBJ2-3; a possible D gene is TRBD2 (6 bases). The CDR3 runs 13 residues. The germline gives CDR1 MNHEY, CDR2 SMNVEV (reference sequence). CDR3 DNA: TGTGCTGCGCGGGGTGAGAGCACAGATACGCAGTATTTT. This encodes CAARGESTDTQYF.

Of note for this clone: At one of its ends the junction is not consistent with the germline gene, which may arise from a read error. Other DNA sequences of this sample code for an identical CDR3. J is TRBJ2-2 and V is TRBV29-1, with D maybe TRBD2 (6 bases). The germline V gene encodes CDR1 SQVTM and CDR2 ANQGSEA. The CDR3 loop spans 12 amino acids. This CDR3 reads CSVEGGTGELFF. The CDR3 DNA sequence: TGCAGCGTTGAGGGGGGTACCGGGGAGCTATTTTTT.